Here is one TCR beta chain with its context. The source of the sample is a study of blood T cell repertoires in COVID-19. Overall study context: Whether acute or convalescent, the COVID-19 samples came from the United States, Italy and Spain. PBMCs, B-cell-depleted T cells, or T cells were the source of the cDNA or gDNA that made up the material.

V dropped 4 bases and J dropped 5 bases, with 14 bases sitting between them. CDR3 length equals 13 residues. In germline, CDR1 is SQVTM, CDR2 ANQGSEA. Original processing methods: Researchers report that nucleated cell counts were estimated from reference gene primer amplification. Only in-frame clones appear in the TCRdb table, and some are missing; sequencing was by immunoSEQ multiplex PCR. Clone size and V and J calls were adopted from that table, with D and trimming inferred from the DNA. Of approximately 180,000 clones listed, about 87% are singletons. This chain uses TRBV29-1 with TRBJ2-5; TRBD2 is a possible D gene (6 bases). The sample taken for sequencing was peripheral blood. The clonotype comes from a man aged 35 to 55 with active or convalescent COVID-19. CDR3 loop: CSVVRETPETQYF. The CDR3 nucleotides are TGCAGCGTTGTCCGGGAGACACCCGAGACCCAGTACTTC.